This T cell receptor (beta chain) was found in a study of blood T cell repertoires in COVID-19. Study in general: Sites in the United States, Italy and Spain provided acute and convalescent COVID-19 samples. PBMCs, B-cell-depleted T cells, or T cells provided the cDNA or gDNA that made up the material.

Cohorts were assigned according to the clinical history that participants reported. Sequenced by immunoSEQ multiplex PCR; TCRdb stores in-frame clones only, minus some. The table has some 300,000 clones, about nine tenths seen once. Per the germline V gene, CDR1 is MNHEY and CDR2 is SVGAGI. V gave up 5 bases and J gave up 5 bases, with 9 bases separating them. The length of the CDR3 is 13 residues. This TCR came from a man aged 25-40 years who had recovered from COVID-19. Material for sequencing was PBMCs or T cells enriched from blood (not recorded which). J is TRBJ1-4 and V is TRBV6-5; no firm D call. The CDR3 loop is CASSPPGNEKLFF. DNA of the CDR3: TGTGCCAGCAGTCCCCCAGGAAATGAAAAACTGTTTTTT.